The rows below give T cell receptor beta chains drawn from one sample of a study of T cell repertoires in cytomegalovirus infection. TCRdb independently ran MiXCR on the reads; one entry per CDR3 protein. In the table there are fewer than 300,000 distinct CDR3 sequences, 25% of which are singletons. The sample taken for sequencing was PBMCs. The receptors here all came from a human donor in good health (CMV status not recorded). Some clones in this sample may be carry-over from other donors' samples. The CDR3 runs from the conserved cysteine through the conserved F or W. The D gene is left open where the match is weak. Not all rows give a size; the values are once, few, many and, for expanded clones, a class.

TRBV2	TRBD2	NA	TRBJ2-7	TGTGCCAGCAGTGAGCGGCGGAGCGGGGGTTACGAGCAGTACTTC	CASSERRSGGYEQYF
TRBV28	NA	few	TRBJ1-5	TGTGCCAGCAGTCGAATTCTTAGCAATCAGCCCCAGCATTTT	CASSRILSNQPQHF
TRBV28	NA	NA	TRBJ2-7	TGTGCCAGCAGTTCGCCAGGAGAAACATACGAGCAGTACTTC	CASSSPGETYEQYF
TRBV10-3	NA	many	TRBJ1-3	TGTGCCATCAGTGCCTGGCCAGATATCTTTTTT	CAISAWPDIFF
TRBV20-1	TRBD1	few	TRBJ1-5	TGCAGTGCCTACCGGGACAGAGAGTTTGAGCCCCAGCATTTT	CSAYRDREFEPQHF
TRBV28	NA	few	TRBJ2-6	TGTGCCAGCAGTTTAGTTGACAGGCGACGCTCTGGGGCCAACGTCCTGACTTTC	CASSLVDRRRSGANVLTF
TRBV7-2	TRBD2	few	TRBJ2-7	TGTGCCAGCAGCCGCCTAGGAACTAGCGGGAGCTACGAGCAGTACTTC	CASSRLGTSGSYEQYF
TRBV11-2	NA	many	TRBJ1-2	TGTGCCAGCAGCTTAGAACAGGGAGGGAGCTATGGCTACACCTTC	CASSLEQGGSYGYTF
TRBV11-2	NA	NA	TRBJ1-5	TGTGCCAGCAGCTGGGGTCTATATCAGCCCCAGCATTTT	CASSWGLYQPQHF
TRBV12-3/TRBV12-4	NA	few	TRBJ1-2	TGTGCCAGCAGTTTAATTCAGGGGAAATCTCCAGGCTACACCTTC	CASSLIQGKSPGYTF
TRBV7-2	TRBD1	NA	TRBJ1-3	TGTGCCAGTTCCCCAGGGGGTATTTCGCGAAACACCATATATTTT	CASSPGGISRNTIYF
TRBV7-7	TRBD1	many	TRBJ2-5	TGTGCTAGCAGCCCCGAGGGGACAGGACATGGGACCCAGTACTTC	CASSPEGTGHGTQYF
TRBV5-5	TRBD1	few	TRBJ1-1	TGTGCCAGCAGCCCGGGACAGGGGGACACTGAAGCTTTCTTT	CASSPGQGDTEAFF
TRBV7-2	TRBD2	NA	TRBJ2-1	TGTGCCAGCAGCCACCACGGGACTAGCGGGAGAGGATCCTACAATGAGCAGTTCTTC	CASSHHGTSGRGSYNEQFF
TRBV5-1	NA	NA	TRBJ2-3	TGCGCCAGCAGCTTCGCAGTGAGCACAGATACGCAGTATTTT	CASSFAVSTDTQYF
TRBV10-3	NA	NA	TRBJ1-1	TGTGCCATCAACCCGGGGGCGGATATGAACACTGAAGCTTTCTTT	CAINPGADMNTEAFF
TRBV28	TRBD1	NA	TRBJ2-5	TGTGCCAGCAGCCCCCGGACAGGGCATGTAGGGCAAGAGACCCAGTACTTC	CASSPRTGHVGQETQYF
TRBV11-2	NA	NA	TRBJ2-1	TGTGCCAGCAGCTTGCAGGGTGGGAGCTACAATGAGCAGTTCTTC	CASSLQGGSYNEQFF
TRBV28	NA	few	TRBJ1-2	TGTGCCAGCAGTTTATTGACAGTTAACTATGGCTACACCTTC	CASSLLTVNYGYTF
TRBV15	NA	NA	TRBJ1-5	TGTGCCACCAGCAGAGACAGGGTTCAGCCCCAGCATTTT	CATSRDRVQPQHF
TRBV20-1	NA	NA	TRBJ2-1	TGCAGTGCTTCGGATCACGAAGGCTACAATGAGCAGTTCTTC	CSASDHEGYNEQFF
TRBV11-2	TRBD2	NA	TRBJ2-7	TGTGCCAGCAGCCCCGCCGGGCTAGCGGGAGTTTGGCCCTACGAGCAGTACTTC	CASSPAGLAGVWPYEQYF
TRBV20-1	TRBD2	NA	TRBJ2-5	TGCAGTGTCACACTAGCGGGGTCACGGACCCAGTACTTC	CSVTLAGSRTQYF
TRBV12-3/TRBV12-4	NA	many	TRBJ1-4	TGTGCCAGCAGTGCCGGACAGACCCCTAATGAAAAACTGTTTTTT	CASSAGQTPNEKLFF
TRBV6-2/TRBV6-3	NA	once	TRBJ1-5	TGTGCCAGCAGTGCGGAGACATACTTGCCCCAGCATTTT	CASSAETYLPQHF
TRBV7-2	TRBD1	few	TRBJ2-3	TGTGCCAGCAGCTCCGACAGGGGGCGCGGGCAAAAGTATTTT	CASSSDRGRGQKYF
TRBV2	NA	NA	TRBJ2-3	TGTGCCAGCACCAACGGGCTACTCAGCACAGATACGCAGTATTTT	CASTNGLLSTDTQYF
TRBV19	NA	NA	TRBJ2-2	TGTGCCAGTAGTGGGGGGTGGACGAACACCGGGGAGCTGTTTTTT	CASSGGWTNTGELFF
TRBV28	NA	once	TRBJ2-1	TGTGCCAGCAGACGACGGGAGACCTCCTACAATGAGCAGTTCTTC	CASRRRETSYNEQFF
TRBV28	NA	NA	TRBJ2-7	TGTGCCAGCAGCCCCCGGACACAGCAGTACTTC	CASSPRTQQYF
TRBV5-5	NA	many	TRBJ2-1	TGTGCCAGCAGCGAGTCCCTCGGGGAGAGCTCCTACAATGAGCAGTTCTTC	CASSESLGESSYNEQFF
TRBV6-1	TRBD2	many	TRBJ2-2	TGTGCCAGCAGTGACGGGAGGGCCACCGGGGAGCTGTTTTTT	CASSDGRATGELFF
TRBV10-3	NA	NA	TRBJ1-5	TGTGCCATCAGGCCTGGGGACAATCAGCCCCAGCATTTT	CAIRPGDNQPQHF
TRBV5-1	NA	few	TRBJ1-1	TGCGCCAGCAGCACCTCCGGGACAAGTAACATGAACACTGAAGCTTTCTTT	CASSTSGTSNMNTEAFF
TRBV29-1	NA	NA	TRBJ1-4	TGCAGCGTTGAGGACAAAGCAACTAATGAAAAACTGTTTTTT	CSVEDKATNEKLFF
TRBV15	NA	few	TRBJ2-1	TGTGCCACCAACGCCGGCGTGGGCCACAATGAGCAGTTCTTC	CATNAGVGHNEQFF
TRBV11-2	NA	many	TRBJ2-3	TGTGCCATCGCCTCTAGGCAGTTAACAGATACGCAGTATTTT	CAIASRQLTDTQYF
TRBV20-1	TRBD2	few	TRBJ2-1	TGCAGTGCTAGGGGGGGGAGCTCCTACAATGAGCAGTTCTTC	CSARGGSSYNEQFF
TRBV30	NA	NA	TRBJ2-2	TGTGCCTGGGGCGGGGTGCTGAACACCGGGGAGCTGTTTTTT	CAWGGVLNTGELFF
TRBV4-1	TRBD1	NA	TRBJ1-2	TGCGCCAGCAGCCAAGAGGGACAGTTCTATGGCTACACCTTC	CASSQEGQFYGYTF
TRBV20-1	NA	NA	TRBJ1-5	TGCAGTGCTAGAGAGGGGCAGGGTCAGCCCCAGCATTTT	CSAREGQGQPQHF
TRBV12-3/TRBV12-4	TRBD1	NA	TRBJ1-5	TGTGCCAGCAGCCCGGACAGGGGAGAGCCCCAGCATTTT	CASSPDRGEPQHF
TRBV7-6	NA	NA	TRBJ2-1	TGTGCCAGCAGCTTCGCCGGACCTGAGCAGTTCTTC	CASSFAGPEQFF
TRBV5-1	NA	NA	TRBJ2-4	TGCGCCAGCAGCTTGGGTCGACTAGCCAAAAACATTCAGTACTTC	CASSLGRLAKNIQYF
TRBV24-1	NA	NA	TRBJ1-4	TGTGCCACCAGTGATTTATCCGGCAGGGGTGGTAATGAAAAACTGTTTTTT	CATSDLSGRGGNEKLFF
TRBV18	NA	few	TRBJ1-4	TGTGCCAGCTCACGGGAGGAGGCTGAAAAACTGTTTTTT	CASSREEAEKLFF
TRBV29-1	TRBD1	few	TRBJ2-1	TGCAGCGCTGACAGGGGGCGGGGTGGTGAGCAGTTCTTC	CSADRGRGGEQFF
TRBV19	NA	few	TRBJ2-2	TGTGCCAGTAGTACACAGAACACCGGGGAGCTGTTTTTT	CASSTQNTGELFF
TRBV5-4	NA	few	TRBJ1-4	TGTGCCAGCAGCCCCGGCGGGGGGGGGCCCGCAACTAATGAAAAACTGTTTTTT	CASSPGGGGPATNEKLFF
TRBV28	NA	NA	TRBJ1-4	TGTGCCAGCAGTTTCCTCGGTGAGGGAGAAAGACTGTTTTTT	CASSFLGEGERLFF
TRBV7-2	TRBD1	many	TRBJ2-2	TGTGCCAGCAGCTTAGGGACAGGGGTGACCGGGGAGCTGTTTTTT	CASSLGTGVTGELFF
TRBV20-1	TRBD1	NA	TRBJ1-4	TGCAGTGCTAGAGATCAATCAGGGGGCAATGAAAAACTGTTTTTT	CSARDQSGGNEKLFF